This entry lists 32 T cell receptor beta chains sequenced from one sample in a study of OX40 agonist ivuxolimab in advanced cancers. Generated by immunoSEQ multiplex PCR, the TCRdb table keeps only in-frame clones and is missing some. The table records 70,000 to 80,000 clones, more than 85% of them present only once. The specimen was CD4+ or CD8+ T cells sorted from blood, collected in a trial of the OX40 agonist ivuxolimab. These receptors originate from an adult with an advanced solid tumor such as melanoma, head and neck, liver or kidney cancer.

The rearrangement links TRBV27 to TRBJ2-1, with D hard to call. V gave up 3 bases and J gave up 1 base, with 10 bases separating them. The CDR3 consists of 15 residues. CDR1 MNHEY and CDR2 SMNVEV come from the germline V gene (reference sequence). The CDR3 protein is CASSFGGSSYNEQFF. The CDR3 DNA reads as TGTGCCAGCAGTTTTGGTGGGTCATCCTACAATGAGCAGTTCTTC.

The chain carries TRBV5-6 and TRBJ2-1; 7 bases align to TRBD1. The germline gives CDR1 SGHDT, CDR2 YYEEEE. The CDR3 covers 15 residues. Unmatched junction bases numbered 4, after V lost 2 bases and J lost 2 bases. CDR3 loop: CASSFGTDPYNEQFF. The DNA for the CDR3 is TGTGCCAGCAGCTTCGGGACAGATCCCTACAATGAGCAGTTCTTC.

The V gene is TRBV29-1, the J gene TRBJ1-1; 9 positions match TRBD1. Germline V gene sequence: CDR1 SQVTM, CDR2 ANQGSEA. After removal of 6 bases from V and 7 bases from J, the junction contained 9 bases not matched to a gene. CDR3 size: 13 residues. This CDR3 is CSVTRDRVGEAFF. CDR3 in DNA: TGCAGCGTGACCCGGGACAGGGTAGGTGAAGCTTTCTTT.

The chain has TRBV27 and TRBJ2-1, with D perhaps being TRBD1 or TRBD2 (7 bases each). The CDR3 is 12 amino acids. In germline, CDR1 is MNHEY, CDR2 SMNVEV (reference sequence). V was shortened by 6 bases and J by 10 bases, with 13 bases between the two germline ends. CDR3 coding DNA: TGTGCCAGCAGCCAGGGGGGGCGGGAGCAGTTCTTC. Its translation: CASSQGGREQFF.

The chain combines TRBV2 with TRBJ1-5; 8 positions agree with TRBD1. V lost 1 base to trimming and J lost 12 bases; unmatched junction nucleotides: 2. In germline, CDR1 is SNHLY, CDR2 FYNNEI. The CDR3 consists of 12 residues. This CDR3 reads CASSEGGTGQHF. CDR3 bases: TGTGCCAGCAGTGAAGGGGGGACAGGCCAGCATTTT.

In DNA form, the CDR3 reads TGTGCCAGCAGTAAGACAGGGCATGGCTACACCTTC. Translated: CASSKTGHGYTF. The chain recombines TRBV6-5 with TRBJ1-2; 7 bases are shared with TRBD1. Germline V gives CDR1 MNHEY, CDR2 SVGAGI. V dropped 5 bases and J dropped 6; count of bases not matched to a gene: 3. The CDR3 consists of 12 residues.

The chain recombines TRBV7-6 with TRBJ2-7, with D unclear. Trimming took off 4 bases at V and 4 bases at J, with 11 bases between the two ends. CDR1 and CDR2 (germline): SGHVS, FNYEAQ. CDR3 size: 13 residues. Here the CDR3 reads CASSSEPWYEQYF. The CDR3 DNA reads TGTGCCAGCAGCTCTGAACCTTGGTACGAGCAGTACTTC.

The chain carries TRBV4-1 and TRBJ2-7; TRBD2 matches 10 bases. CDR1 MGHRA and CDR2 YSYEKL come from the germline V gene. CDR3 length: 16 residues. J lost 4 bases, V lost 3 bases, and 9 bases had no gene match. This CDR3 reads CASSQRAGGLVYEQYF. CDR3 nucleotides: TGCGCCAGCAGCCAGAGAGCGGGAGGGCTCGTTTACGAGCAGTACTTC.

This chain joins TRBV19 and TRBJ2-1, with 12 bases identical to TRBD2. The germline V gene has CDR1 LNHDA and CDR2 SQIVND (reference sequence). The CDR3 loop spans 15 amino acids. V was pared by 6 bases and J by 8 bases, with 8 bases of the junction left unmatched. The CDR3 sequence is CASRQLAGGDDEQFF. The CDR3 bases are TGTGCCAGTAGACAACTAGCGGGGGGAGATGATGAGCAGTTCTTC.

V gene TRBV15 combines with J gene TRBJ2-1, with 9 nucleotides matching TRBD1. V lost 0 bases, J lost 8 bases, and 2 bases stayed unmatched. Germline V CDR1 and CDR2: LNHNV, YYDKDF (reference sequence). This CDR3 comprises 14 residues. DNA for the CDR3: TGTGCCACCAGCAGAGAAACAGGGGGCGATGAGCAGTTCTTC. It specifies CATSRETGGDEQFF.

This rearrangement joins TRBV19 to TRBJ2-1, with 8 nucleotides matching TRBD1. The CDR3 has 15 amino acids. The germline gives CDR1 LNHDA, CDR2 SQIVND (reference sequence). J was trimmed by 4 bases and V by 6 bases; bases with no gene match: 8. The CDR3 protein is CASSPTGEPYNEQFF. The CDR3 DNA sequence: TGTGCCAGTAGCCCGACAGGGGAACCTTACAATGAGCAGTTCTTC.

The chain combines TRBV7-9 with TRBJ2-7, with unresolved D. Trimming took off 0 bases at V and 2 bases at J, with 5 bases between the two ends. Germline values: CDR1 SEHNR, CDR2 FQNEAQ (reference sequence). The CDR3 spans 13 residues. CDR3 sequence (DNA): TGTGCCAGCAGCTTAGCTAGCCCCTACGAGCAGTACTTC. Encoded protein: CASSLASPYEQYF.

The V call is TRBV27, the J call TRBJ2-3, with 12 bases that match TRBD2. V was pared by 6 bases and J by 0 bases, with 10 bases of the junction left unmatched. This CDR3 region has 18 residues. Germline CDR1 reads MNHEY; CDR2 reads SMNVEV (reference sequence). The CDR3 is CASSSGTSGSSSTDTQYF. Here the CDR3 DNA reads TGTGCCAGCAGCTCCGGGACTAGCGGGTCCTCTAGCACAGATACGCAGTATTTT.

The chain carries TRBV13 and TRBJ2-2; 10 bases fit TRBD1. Looked up from germline, CDR1 is PRHDT and CDR2 is FYEKMQ (reference sequence). The V and J ends lost 5 bases and 3 bases, in that order; junction bases with no gene match: 9. The CDR3 spans 17 residues. The CDR3 bases are TGTGCCAGCAGCCTGCGATCGGGACAGGGGTACACCGGGGAGCTGTTTTTT. Amino acid sequence: CASSLRSGQGYTGELFF.

The rearrangement joins TRBV4-1 to TRBJ2-1; no reliable D call. The CDR3 covers 15 residues. Looked up from germline, CDR1 is MGHRA and CDR2 is YSYEKL. With 0 bases removed from V and 9 bases from J, the gap between germline ends came to 15 bases. CDR3 loop: CASSQDGPSFSEQFF. CDR3 in DNA: TGCGCCAGCAGCCAAGATGGCCCAAGTTTCAGTGAGCAGTTCTTC.

The chain recombines TRBV9 with TRBJ2-7; 8 bases map to TRBD1. V shed 3 bases and J 4 bases; nucleotides not matched to a gene: 6. The CDR3 spans 14 residues. Germline V lookup: CDR1 SGDLS, CDR2 YYNGEE. CDR3 nucleotides: TGTGCCAGCAGCGGGCTACAGGGGGAGTACGAGCAGTACTTC. It codes for CASSGLQGEYEQYF.

The chain couples TRBV4-3 to TRBJ1-1, with unresolved D. Germline V gene sequence: CDR1 LGHNA, CDR2 YSLEER. The CDR3 has 14 amino acids. The V and J ends lost 8 bases and 3 bases respectively, with 16 bases between them. Written as DNA, the CDR3 is TGCGCCAGCTCCCCTAAGGTGGGTTACACTGAAGCTTTCTTT. It codes for CASSPKVGYTEAFF.

The CDR3 is CASSLVGEDTDTQYF. Here the CDR3 DNA reads TGTGCCAGCAGCTTGGTTGGCGAGGACACAGATACGCAGTATTTT. The chain joins TRBV7-9 to TRBJ2-3; no firm D call. This CDR3 spans 15 amino acids. Germline V gives CDR1 SEHNR, CDR2 FQNEAQ (reference sequence). V dropped 3 bases and J dropped 2 bases, with 12 bases sitting between them.

This chain links TRBV11-2 with TRBJ2-2; 13 bases are shared with TRBD2. V dropped 2 bases and J dropped 5; count of bases not matched to a gene: 11. The CDR3 extends over 19 amino acids. Germline V gene data show CDR1 as SGHAT and CDR2 as FQNNGV. The CDR3 sequence is CASSLTGTSGILRTGELFF. In DNA, the CDR3 is TGTGCCAGCAGCTTAACCGGGACTAGCGGGATATTAAGGACCGGGGAGCTGTTTTTT.

The chain uses TRBV27 and TRBJ1-2, with a weak D call TRBD1 (5 bases). Germline values: CDR1 MNHEY, CDR2 SMNVEV (reference sequence). The CDR3 sequence is 14 residues long. Trimming took off 3 bases at V and 0 bases at J, with 8 bases between the two ends. The CDR3 loop is CASSFGGANYGYTF. CDR3 DNA sequence: TGTGCCAGCAGTTTCGGAGGGGCTAACTATGGCTACACCTTC.

This clone was seen a few times. The rearrangement joins TRBV19 to TRBJ2-1; TRBD2 matches at 8 bases. The CDR3 consists of 13 residues. Germline values: CDR1 LNHDA, CDR2 SQIVND (reference sequence). The ends lost 4 bases at V and 4 bases at J; junction bases unmatched: 0. The CDR3 protein is CASSTSGYNEQFF. As DNA, the CDR3 is TGTGCCAGTAGTACTAGCGGGTACAATGAGCAGTTCTTC.

The chain links TRBV7-8 to TRBJ1-5, with D unresolved. This CDR3 has 16 residues. The V end was cut by 0 bases, the J end by 7 bases, with 16 bases between. Germline values: CDR1 SGHVS, CDR2 FQNEAQ. CDR3 coding DNA: TGTGCCAGCAGCTTAGCCGGCCGCTCTTTAGGGCAGCCCCAGCATTTT. Amino acids: CASSLAGRSLGQPQHF. Full variable domain (rest looked up from reference TRBV7-8 and TRBJ1-5): GAGVSQSPRYKVAKRGQDVALRCDPISGHVSLFWYQQALGQGPEFLTYFQNEAQLDKSGLPSDRFFAERPEGSVSTLKIQRTQQEDSAVYLCASSLAGRSLGQPQHFGDGTRLSIL.

This chain uses TRBV9 with TRBJ1-4, with D uncertain. The CDR3 loop spans 15 amino acids. In germline, CDR1 is SGDLS, CDR2 YYNGEE. The germline V and J ends were trimmed by 0 bases and 1 base, with 7 bases remaining between them. CDR3 nucleotides: TGTGCCAGCAGCGTAGAGCCCGGAACTAATGAAAAACTGTTTTTT. It yields the protein CASSVEPGTNEKLFF.

This chain links TRBV5-6 with TRBJ2-5, with 7 bases fitting TRBD1. There are 19 residues in the CDR3. Trimming took 4 bases from V and 0 from J; bases not matched to a gene: 18. Looked up from germline, CDR1 is SGHDT and CDR2 is YYEEEE. The CDR3 DNA is TGTGCCAGCAGCCTAATATTCTTTGACGTCACAGGGGACCAAGAGACCCAGTACTTC. Translating gives CASSLIFFDVTGDQETQYF.

The chain couples TRBV21-1 to TRBJ1-5; the listed D gene, TRBD1, was not tested against the DNA. TRBV21-1 is given as a pseudogene. CDR3 length: 15 amino acids. The CDR3 protein is CARDRANSGNQPQHF. CDR3 coding DNA: TGTGCCAGGGACAGGGCTAATAGTGGCAATCAGCCCCAGCATTTT.

The chain links TRBV15 to TRBJ2-1; TRBD2 is a possible D gene (6 bases). CDR3 length: 17 residues. Germline V lookup: CDR1 LNHNV, CDR2 YYDKDF (reference sequence). Trimming took off 0 bases at V and 7 bases at J, with 19 bases between the two ends. The CDR3 coding sequence is TGTGCCACCAGCAGAGAACGTGGGGGGATGCCTGGGAATGAGCAGTTCTTC. Residues: CATSRERGGMPGNEQFF.

The chain carries TRBV13 and TRBJ1-5; possible D gene TRBD1, 5 bases. Looked up from germline, CDR1 is PRHDT and CDR2 is FYEKMQ (reference sequence). The CDR3 length is 13 residues. The V gene lost 3 bases and the J gene lost 9 bases, with 12 bases spanning the gap. The CDR3 DNA sequence: TGTGCCAGCAGCTTTTACGGGGCGGGGCCCCAGCATTTT. Translation: CASSFYGAGPQHF.

The J gene is TRBJ2-7, the V gene TRBV6-1; perhaps TRBD2 as D (6 bases). V lost 4 bases, J lost 2 bases, and 12 bases lay in between. Germline lookup yields CDR1 MNHNS and CDR2 SASEGT. CDR3 length: 14 amino acids. CDR3 sequence (DNA): TGTGCCAGCAGTGTTCGACTAGAACCCTACGAGCAGTACTTC. Its protein product is CASSVRLEPYEQYF.

This clone was detected only once. This rearrangement joins TRBV19 to TRBJ2-7, with D tentatively TRBD1 or TRBD2 (5 bases each). This CDR3 region has 15 residues. Trimming left V 2 bases short and J 3 bases short, with 14 bases between. Germline V gene data show CDR1 as LNHDA and CDR2 as SQIVND (reference sequence). The CDR3 DNA reads TGTGCCAGTAGTATATTTCCGGGGCAAGACTACGAGCAGTACTTC. Translated: CASSIFPGQDYEQYF.

The genes are TRBV4-1 and TRBJ2-7, with TRBD1 matching over 7 bases. V gave up 5 bases and J gave up 1 base; unmatched junction bases: 5. The CDR3 totals 14 residues. From germline, CDR1 is MGHRA and CDR2 YSYEKL. DNA of the CDR3: TGCGCCAGCAGCTTTACAGGGGCGTCCTACGAGCAGTACTTC. It specifies CASSFTGASYEQYF.

The chain has TRBV7-6 and TRBJ1-6; 10 bases line up with TRBD1. The germline CDR1 and CDR2 sequences are SGHVS and FNYEAQ. V gave up 3 bases and J gave up 5 bases; unmatched junction bases: 16. The CDR3 is made up of 20 amino acids. The CDR3 sequence is CASSLRAYIGQGGNNSPLHF. CDR3 DNA sequence: TGTGCCAGCAGCTTGCGGGCCTACATAGGACAGGGGGGAAATAATTCACCCCTCCACTTT.

The rearrangement joins TRBV29-1 to TRBJ1-1; perhaps TRBD1 as D (5 bases). CDR1 is SQVTM, CDR2 ANQGSEA, per germline. Trimming left V 4 bases short and J 1 base short, with 19 bases between. CDR3 length: 16 amino acids. As DNA, the CDR3 is TGCAGCGTTGTGGCCCCCTTTGGGCAGGGGAACACTGAAGCTTTCTTT. It specifies CSVVAPFGQGNTEAFF.